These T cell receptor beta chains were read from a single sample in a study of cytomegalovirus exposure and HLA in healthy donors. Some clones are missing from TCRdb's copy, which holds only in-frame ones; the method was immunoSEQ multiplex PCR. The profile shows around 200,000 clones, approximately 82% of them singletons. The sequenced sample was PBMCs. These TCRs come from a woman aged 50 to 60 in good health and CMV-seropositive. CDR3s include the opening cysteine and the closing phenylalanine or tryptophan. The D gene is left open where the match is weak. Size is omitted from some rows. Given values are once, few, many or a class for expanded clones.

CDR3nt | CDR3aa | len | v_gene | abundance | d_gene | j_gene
TGTGCCAGCAGCGTAATTCAAGGGGACGGGGAGCTGTTTTTT | CASSVIQGDGELFF | 14 | TRBV9 | . | . | TRBJ2-2
TGTGCCAGCAGCTTAGGGGGGGGCGGATTTAATGAGCAGTTCTTC | CASSLGGGGFNEQFF | 15 | TRBV7-9 | . | . | TRBJ2-1
TGTGCCAGCTCACCCCGACAAACTCAAGAGACCCAGTACTTC | CASSPRQTQETQYF | 14 | TRBV18 | . | . | TRBJ2-5
TGTGCCATCAGAGCCGGGACAGGGGGCGCGACTTCTGAAAAACTGTTTTTT | CAIRAGTGGATSEKLFF | 17 | TRBV10-3 | . | TRBD1 | TRBJ1-4
TGTGCCAGCAGCTCACCAGGCGGACAGGGCTACGAGCAGTACTTC | CASSSPGGQGYEQYF | 15 | TRBV7-9 | . | TRBD1 | TRBJ2-7
TGCAGCGTTGATGGGCGAGTCGGGGGGAGGTCCTACAATGAGCAGTTCTTC | CSVDGRVGGRSYNEQFF | 17 | TRBV29-1 | . | TRBD2 | TRBJ2-1
TGCGCCAGCAGCTTGGCAGGGGTACTCAATCAGCCCCAGCATTTT | CASSLAGVLNQPQHF | 15 | TRBV5-1 | . | . | TRBJ1-5
TGCGCCAGCAGCTTGAGGCAGGGTTATAGGGAGACCCAGTACTTC | CASSLRQGYRETQYF | 15 | TRBV5-1 | . | . | TRBJ2-5
TGTGCCAGCAGCTCCCGACAGGGGACGACCTACGAGCAGTACTTC | CASSSRQGTTYEQYF | 15 | TRBV7-8 | . | TRBD1 | TRBJ2-7
TGTGCCAGTACCCCGGACAGTAGGGGATCATCTGGAAACACCATATATTTT | CASTPDSRGSSGNTIYF | 17 | TRBV19 | . | . | TRBJ1-3
TGTGCCAGCAGGGGGGGATTTGGAGGCTACACCTTC | CASRGGFGGYTF | 12 | TRBV6-1 | . | . | TRBJ1-2
TGTGCCAGTAGTATAGGTCCCAGGGGGATGAGTCAGCCCCAGCATTTT | CASSIGPRGMSQPQHF | 16 | TRBV19 | . | TRBD1 | TRBJ1-5
TGTGCTAGTGGGGGTGGCGGGGGACTTCTTGCGGGGAATACGCAGTATTTT | CASGGGGGLLAGNTQYF | 17 | TRBV12-5 | . | TRBD2 | TRBJ2-3
TGTGCCAGCAGCGTAGAGGGGGCCTCTTCGGGGTCGGCCCTCCACTTT | CASSVEGASSGSALHF | 16 | TRBV9 | . | TRBD1 | TRBJ1-6
TGTGCCAGCAGCCAAGACGGTTCAACTAGCGGGATCCAAGGAGAGACCCAGTACTTC | CASSQDGSTSGIQGETQYF | 19 | TRBV4-2 | . | TRBD2 | TRBJ2-5
TGTGCCAGCGACACCGGGACAGGCTATGGCTACACCTTC | CASDTGTGYGYTF | 13 | TRBV19 | few | TRBD1 | TRBJ1-2
TGTGCCAGCAGCCAGGGACTCGAGGGCAATCAGCCCCAGCATTTT | CASSQGLEGNQPQHF | 15 | TRBV5-6 | . | . | TRBJ1-5
TGTGCCAGCAGTTTGACAGGGGGTCGGAATTCACCCCTCCACTTT | CASSLTGGRNSPLHF | 15 | TRBV28 | . | TRBD1 | TRBJ1-6
TGTGCCAGCAGCCTCCCCGGGGGGGGCTTGGAGCAGTACTTC | CASSLPGGGLEQYF | 14 | TRBV7-9 | . | TRBD2 | TRBJ2-7
TGCGCCAGCAGCTTGGAGGTCCAGGCAAACTATGGCTACACCTTC | CASSLEVQANYGYTF | 15 | TRBV5-1 | . | . | TRBJ1-2
TGTGCCAGCAGCTTGGGGGGGATCCAAGAGACCCAGTACTTC | CASSLGGIQETQYF | 14 | TRBV7-2 | few | TRBD2 | TRBJ2-5
TGTGCCAGCAGCCCCGGACTAGCGGGGGAGGATACGCAGTATTTT | CASSPGLAGEDTQYF | 15 | TRBV9 | . | TRBD2 | TRBJ2-3
TGTGCCAGCAGCTTAGTTACAGATGGCTACACCTTC | CASSLVTDGYTF | 12 | TRBV7-9 | . | . | TRBJ1-2
TGTGCCAGCAGTCGGCGGGGACCGAACACTGAAGCTTTCTTT | CASSRRGPNTEAFF | 14 | TRBV5-6 | few | . | TRBJ1-1
TGTGCCAGCAGCTTTTGGGGGCAGCAAGAGACCCAGTACTTC | CASSFWGQQETQYF | 14 | TRBV11-2 | . | . | TRBJ2-5
TGTGCCAGCAGTCCTCGGACAGGGGGGACGGATACGCAGTATTTT | CASSPRTGGTDTQYF | 15 | TRBV28 | . | TRBD1 | TRBJ2-3
TGTGCCAGCAGTGAATATCCCCAGGGCCACTATGGCTACACCTTC | CASSEYPQGHYGYTF | 15 | TRBV25-1 | . | . | TRBJ1-2
TGTGCCAGCAGTGGGGGGACACAAAATCAGCCCCAGCATTTT | CASSGGTQNQPQHF | 14 | TRBV2 | . | . | TRBJ1-5
TGTGCCAGCACCGTTGGACTAGCGGGGGCAGATACGCAGTATTTT | CASTVGLAGADTQYF | 15 | TRBV5-4 | . | TRBD2 | TRBJ2-3
TGTGCCAGCTCACCGAGAGATACGCAGTATTTT | CASSPRDTQYF | 11 | TRBV18 | . | . | TRBJ2-3
TGTGCCAGCAGCTTGGATACAGCCCAAGAGACCCAGTACTTC | CASSLDTAQETQYF | 14 | TRBV5-4 | . | . | TRBJ2-5
TGTGCCAGCAGCCCTACCGGGGGGGTCTACGAGCAGTACTTC | CASSPTGGVYEQYF | 14 | TRBV7-9 | once | TRBD2 | TRBJ2-7
TGTGCCAGTAGCGACGGGGACAGGGGAAAGAGGTACTCCGAGCAGTACTTC | CASSDGDRGKRYSEQYF | 17 | TRBV19 | . | TRBD1 | TRBJ2-7
TGTGCCAGCAGCAGGAGAACAGGGGGCGGGAACGAGCAGTACTTC | CASSRRTGGGNEQYF | 15 | TRBV6-5 | . | TRBD1 | TRBJ2-7
TGTGCCAGCAGCTTGGGGCATACGCTCGATAATTCACCCCTCCACTTT | CASSLGHTLDNSPLHF | 16 | TRBV5-5 | . | . | TRBJ1-6
TGTGCCAGCAGTGGACAGGGAATAAGAACTGAAGCTTTCTTT | CASSGQGIRTEAFF | 14 | TRBV27 | . | TRBD1 | TRBJ1-1
TGTGCCAGCAGTTGGCGGGGGGGTCCTAATGAAAAACTGTTTTTT | CASSWRGGPNEKLFF | 15 | TRBV6-5 | few | . | TRBJ1-4
TGTGCTAGTGGTTTGGTTGTAACGCAGGGGGCGGCGAACACCATATATTTT | CASGLVVTQGAANTIYF | 17 | TRBV12-5 | . | TRBD1 | TRBJ1-3
TGCGCCAGCAGCTTGCAGGGGATGAGCTCCTACGAGCAGTACTTC | CASSLQGMSSYEQYF | 15 | TRBV5-1 | . | . | TRBJ2-7
TGTGCCACCAGCAGACCCCAGGGCCCGTTTATCGTAGGCTACACCTTC | CATSRPQGPFIVGYTF | 16 | TRBV15 | once | . | TRBJ1-2
TGTGCCAGCTCACTGTCCGGCAGGGTGGGCAATGAGCAGTTCTTC | CASSLSGRVGNEQFF | 15 | TRBV18 | . | . | TRBJ2-1
TGCGCCAGCAGCTTTGTAGGGACAGGGACTACCGGGGAGCTGTTTTTT | CASSFVGTGTTGELFF | 16 | TRBV5-1 | . | TRBD1 | TRBJ2-2
TGTGCCTGGAGTTCCCTCAGGGTTAAAACCGGGGAGCTGTTTTTT | CAWSSLRVKTGELFF | 15 | TRBV30 | . | . | TRBJ2-2
TGCGCCAGCAGTGGATCGACAGGGCGGCTGAACACCATATATTTT | CASSGSTGRLNTIYF | 15 | TRBV10-1 | . | TRBD1 | TRBJ1-3
TGTGCCAGCAGTGTCAGCTCTGGAAACACCATATATTTT | CASSVSSGNTIYF | 13 | TRBV2 | few | . | TRBJ1-3
TGTGCCAGCAGACGAACCGGGACAGGGGTTGAAGCTTTCTTT | CASRRTGTGVEAFF | 14 | TRBV27 | few | TRBD1 | TRBJ1-1
TGCGCCAGCAGCGAAAACAGGGGGGGAAATGAAAAACTGTTTTTT | CASSENRGGNEKLFF | 15 | TRBV5-1 | . | TRBD1 | TRBJ1-4
TGCGCCAGCAGCTTGGGGCAGGGGGCGCGTGAGACCCAGTACTTC | CASSLGQGARETQYF | 15 | TRBV5-1 | . | TRBD1 | TRBJ2-5
TGTGCCAGCAGCTTCGGACACAGGGGCTCTGGGGCCAACGTCCTGACTTTC | CASSFGHRGSGANVLTF | 17 | TRBV11-2 | . | TRBD1 | TRBJ2-6
TGCGCCAGCAGTGGAGGCCATGCCCGAGAGACCCAGTACTTC | CASSGGHARETQYF | 14 | TRBV5-1 | . | . | TRBJ2-5
TGTGCCAGCAGCCGGACGAGGCTACAGGGAGGGGAGACCCAGTACTTC | CASSRTRLQGGETQYF | 16 | TRBV7-9 | . | . | TRBJ2-5
TGTGCCACCAGCCTGACTAATGAAAAACTGTTTTTT | CATSLTNEKLFF | 12 | TRBV15 | few | . | TRBJ1-4
TGTGCCAGTAGTATAGGAATGGGGGCGCGGGAGACCCAGTACTTC | CASSIGMGARETQYF | 15 | TRBV19 | . | . | TRBJ2-5
TGTGCCAGCAGCCCCCAGCGGGGCCTAGCGAACACCGGGGAGCTGTTTTTT | CASSPQRGLANTGELFF | 17 | TRBV7-2 | . | TRBD2 | TRBJ2-2